In this sample, the clone carrying this T cell receptor beta chain turned up once. Its matching antigen is unknown. The data belong to a study of shared clonotypes between healthy human individuals. Using immunoSEQ multiplex PCR, the repertoire was profiled, and TCRdb retains in-frame clones only, with some absent. The table has about 2.3 million clones, approximately 95% seen once. Study observations and caveats: Sequencing depth was a factor that was expected to affect clonotype sharing among donors. Memory subsets generally showed lower estimated richness than naive subsets. A few donors shared around 5% of their naive CD4 clonotypes.

The sequence derives from a young man in good health. Some clones in this sample may be carry-over from other donors' samples. Sequenced: naive CD4+ T cells from PBMCs. Subset of the sample: CD45RA+ positively selected.

CDR3 sequence: CSVEPGAGDPWETQYF. In DNA, the CDR3 is TGCAGCGTTGAGCCGGGAGCGGGAGACCCCTGGGAGACCCAGTACTTC. V usage is TRBV29-1 and J usage is TRBJ2-5, with 8 nucleotides matching TRBD2. There are 16 residues in the CDR3. V trimming: 3 bases; J trimming: 5 bases; junction bases outside the gene matches: 14. The V gene's germline CDR1 is SQVTM and CDR2 ANQGSEA.